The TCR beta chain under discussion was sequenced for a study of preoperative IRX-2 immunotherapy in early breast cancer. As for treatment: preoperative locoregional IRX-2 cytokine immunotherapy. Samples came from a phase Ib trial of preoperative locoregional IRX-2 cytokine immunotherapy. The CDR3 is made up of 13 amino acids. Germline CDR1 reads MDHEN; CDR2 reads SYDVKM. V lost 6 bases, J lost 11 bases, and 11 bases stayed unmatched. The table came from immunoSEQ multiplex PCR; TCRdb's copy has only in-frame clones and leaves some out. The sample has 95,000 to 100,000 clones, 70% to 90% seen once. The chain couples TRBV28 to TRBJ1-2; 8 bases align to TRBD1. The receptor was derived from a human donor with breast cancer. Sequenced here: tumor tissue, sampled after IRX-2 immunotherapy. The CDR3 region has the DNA TGTGCCAGCAGCTACGGACAGGGAACGGGGTACACCTTC. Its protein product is CASSYGQGTGYTF.